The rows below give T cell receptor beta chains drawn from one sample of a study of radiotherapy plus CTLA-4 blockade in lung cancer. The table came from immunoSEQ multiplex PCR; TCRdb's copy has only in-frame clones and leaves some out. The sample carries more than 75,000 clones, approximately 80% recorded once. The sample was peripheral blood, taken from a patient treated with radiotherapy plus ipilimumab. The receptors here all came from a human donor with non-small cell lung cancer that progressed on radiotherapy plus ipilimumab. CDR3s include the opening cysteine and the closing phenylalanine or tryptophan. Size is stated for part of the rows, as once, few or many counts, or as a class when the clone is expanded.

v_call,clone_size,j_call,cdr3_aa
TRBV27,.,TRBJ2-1,CASKDRVNEQFF
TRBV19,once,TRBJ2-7,CASSIGTGVEQYF
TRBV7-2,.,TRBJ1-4,CASSLVPNEKLFF
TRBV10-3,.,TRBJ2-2,CASKVLSGGVGGELFF
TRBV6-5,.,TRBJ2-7,CASGVFYEQYF
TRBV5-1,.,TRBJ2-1,CASSLELANHNEQFF
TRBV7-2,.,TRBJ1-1,CASSLERRENTEAFF
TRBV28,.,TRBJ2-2,CASSWLSGELFF
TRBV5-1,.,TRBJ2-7,CASSLTSGTYEQYF
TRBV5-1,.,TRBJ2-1,CASRKGNEQFF
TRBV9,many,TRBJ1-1,CASSVGALNTEAFF
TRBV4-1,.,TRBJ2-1,CASSQLWLAGNEQFF
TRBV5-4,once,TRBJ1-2,CASSYAAASGGYTF
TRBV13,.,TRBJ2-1,CASSSDPEQFF
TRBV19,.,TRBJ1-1,CASSVRAGGTEAFF
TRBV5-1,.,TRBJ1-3,CASRDSSSSGNTIYF
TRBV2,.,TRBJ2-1,CASLSAGTSGSTFF
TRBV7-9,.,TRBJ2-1,CASSHLQSSCFF
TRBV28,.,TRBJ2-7,CASSGDSTFSYEQYF
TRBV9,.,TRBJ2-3,CASSTRQGADTQYF
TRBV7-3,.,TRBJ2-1,CASSSSGDHQQFF
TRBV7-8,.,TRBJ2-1,CASSLPLETSGDSYNEQFF
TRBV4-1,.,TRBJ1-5,CASSQGFLGARQPQHF
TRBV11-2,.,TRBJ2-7,CASSFSLTSEQYF
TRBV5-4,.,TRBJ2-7,CASSLGLAVTYEQYF
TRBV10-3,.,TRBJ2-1,CAIRDYNEQFF
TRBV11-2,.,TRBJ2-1,CASSHRQGQQFF
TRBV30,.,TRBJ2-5,CAWSGAGSLEGTQYF